One sample yielded the 5 T cell receptor beta chains listed below, sequenced in a study of cytomegalovirus exposure and HLA in healthy donors. With 60 Vbeta and 13 Jbeta primers, the PCR was carried out. Repertoires were generated with immunoSEQ multiplex PCR, while TCRdb's copy carries only in-frame clones and drops some. Of roughly 160,000 clones in the sample, 80% to 90% are singletons; the top ten hold approximately 9.4%. The sample comprised PBMCs. The receptors come from a man between 18 and 35 years old in good health and CMV-seropositive.

V and J are TRBV7-9 and TRBJ2-7; TRBD2 aligns across 7 bases. This CDR3 is 15 amino acids long. V lost 2 bases to trimming and J lost 5 bases; unmatched junction nucleotides: 9. The V gene's germline CDR1 is SEHNR and CDR2 FQNEAQ (reference sequence). DNA of the CDR3: TGTGCCAGCAGCTTAAGCGGGGTCAGGGAGGACGAGCAGTACTTC. Protein: CASSLSGVREDEQYF. The entire variable domain, with the rest obtained from reference TRBV7-9 and TRBJ2-7, is as follows: DTGVSQNPRHKITKRGQNVTFRCDPISEHNRLYWYRQTLGQGPEFLTYFQNEAQLEKSRLLSDRFSAERPKGSFSTLEIQRTEQGDSAMYLCASSLSGVREDEQYFGPGTRLTVT.

The chain has TRBV27 and TRBJ2-2; 8 bases are a match to TRBD2. The CDR3 covers 20 residues. Germline V gene sequence: CDR1 MNHEY, CDR2 SMNVEV (reference sequence). V was clipped by 7 bases and J by 4 bases; unmatched bases: 23. The CDR3 here is CASKMRGVRAGLVRTGELFF. In DNA form, the CDR3 reads TGTGCCAGCAAAATGCGGGGGGTTAGGGCCGGACTAGTACGCACCGGGGAGCTGTTTTTT.

The chain uses TRBV9 and TRBJ1-1, with unresolved D. The CDR3 contains 13 residues. Per germline, CDR1 SGDLS and CDR2 YYNGEE. Trimming removed 4 bases at V and 3 bases at J, with 10 bases between. The CDR3 DNA reads as TGTGCCAGCAGCTCGCGCCCTCACACTGAAGCTTTCTTT. It translates to CASSSRPHTEAFF.

The chain couples TRBV7-6 to TRBJ1-3, with 7 positions matching TRBD1. Germline V gene lookup returns CDR1 SGHVS and CDR2 FNYEAQ. CDR3 length: 12 residues. After removal of 5 bases from V and 7 bases from J, the junction contained 2 bases not matched to a gene. The CDR3 is CASSGTVNTIYF. In DNA form, the CDR3 reads TGTGCCAGCAGCGGGACAGTTAACACCATATATTTT.

A few counts support this clone. The chain carries TRBV5-1 and TRBJ2-1; 13 bases agree with TRBD2. The CDR3 has 17 amino acids. The V gene's germline CDR1 is SGHRS and CDR2 YFSETQ. The V segment lost 5 bases and the J segment 0 bases; nucleotides outside the gene matches: 5. CDR3 sequence (DNA): TGCGCCAGCAGTCAGACTAGCGGGGGGTTCTCCTACAATGAGCAGTTCTTC. This sequence encodes CASSQTSGGFSYNEQFF.